The rows below give T cell receptor beta chains drawn from one sample of a study of cytomegalovirus exposure and HLA in healthy donors. TCRdb's copy holds only in-frame clones and misses some; the assay was immunoSEQ multiplex PCR. The data hold about 120,000 clones, with around 77% observed a single time. Sequencing was done on a sample of PBMCs. These receptors came from a woman aged 25 to 39 in good health and CMV-seropositive. Both conserved end residues are trimmed from each CDR3. Fields, in order: CDR3 protein, D gene, J gene, V gene. The D gene is left open where the match is weak.

ASSGRFFNEKLF,.,TRBJ1-4,TRBV5-6
ASSPGTPARLKAF,.,TRBJ1-1,TRBV6-5
ATLGADTQY,.,TRBJ2-3,TRBV7-9
ASSSHRDSGTEAF,.,TRBJ1-1,TRBV11-3
ASSESYTGGPYYNEQF,TRBD1,TRBJ2-1,TRBV10-1
ASSPTRGALEQY,.,.,TRBV18
ASGSRTTDLLSSYEQY,.,TRBJ2-7,TRBV23-1
ASSLGGSYEQY,.,TRBJ2-7,TRBV11-2
ASSKRTAPNYGYT,.,TRBJ1-2,TRBV11-2
ASQMIWSNQPQH,.,TRBJ1-5,TRBV19
ASSFPVTISYEQY,.,TRBJ2-7,TRBV28
ASGPWGEGDQPQH,.,TRBJ1-5,TRBV12-5
ASRDRGDTEAF,TRBD1,TRBJ1-1,TRBV19
SVEEGQRGGEQF,TRBD2,TRBJ2-1,TRBV29-1
ASSRDSNTEAF,.,TRBJ1-1,TRBV2
ASSSSGQPTGQTQY,TRBD1,TRBJ2-5,TRBV5-8
ASSVTTSGEGGELF,TRBD2,TRBJ2-2,TRBV9
ASTTRDRGSGELF,TRBD1,TRBJ2-2,TRBV6-5
ASSLGANQETQY,.,TRBJ2-5,TRBV5-1
ASSLKEEIIAKNIQY,.,TRBJ2-4,TRBV7-6
ASSRRSQGGTDGYT,.,TRBJ1-2,TRBV9
ASSFWASLNEKLF,.,TRBJ1-4,TRBV7-2
ASSNLDRSYGYT,.,TRBJ1-2,TRBV11-2
ASSIGLTSGRGGYEQY,TRBD2,TRBJ2-7,TRBV19
ASSEQGGGELNQPQH,TRBD1,TRBJ1-5,TRBV6-1
ASSLGQGSYGYT,.,TRBJ1-2,TRBV13
ASGMGGGFRDTQY,.,TRBJ2-3,TRBV6-6
ASSLSPGVSNQPQH,.,TRBJ1-5,TRBV28